This T cell receptor (beta chain) was documented in a study of T cell responses to AZD1222 COVID-19 vaccine. Measured with immunoSEQ multiplex PCR; TCRdb has only the in-frame clones, and not every one. The sample shows tens of thousands of clones, roughly 87% of them seen only once. As for this clone: Its target is not known.

Study-wide results and caveats: Breadth and depth of Spike-specific TCRs rose after two AZD1222 doses. The donors showed a predominance of white British ancestry and of females, with possible underestimation of clonal diversity.

The TCR originated in an adult in good health. Sequences were derived from peripheral blood, sampled on day 0 of AZD1222 vaccination.

The CDR3 region has the DNA TGTGCCAGCAGCCAGGGACAGGCGATTAACTATGGCTACACCTTC. Translated: CASSQGQAINYGYTF. The V call is TRBV4-2, the J call TRBJ1-2, with 8 bases matching TRBD1. Germline V gene lookup returns CDR1 LGHNA and CDR2 YNFKEQ. V gave up 3 bases and J gave up 1 base; unmatched junction bases: 4. This CDR3 spans 15 amino acids.